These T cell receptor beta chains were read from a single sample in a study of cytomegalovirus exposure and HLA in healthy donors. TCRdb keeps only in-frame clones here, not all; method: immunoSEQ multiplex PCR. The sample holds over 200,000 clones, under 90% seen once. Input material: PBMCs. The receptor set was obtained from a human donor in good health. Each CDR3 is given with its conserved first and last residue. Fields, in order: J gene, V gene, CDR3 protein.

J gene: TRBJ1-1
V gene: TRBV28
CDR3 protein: CASRRTGATSEAFF

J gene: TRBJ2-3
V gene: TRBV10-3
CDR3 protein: CAISRGTSGTTDTQYF

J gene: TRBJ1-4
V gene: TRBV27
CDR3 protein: CASSLGLLGQPGEKLFF

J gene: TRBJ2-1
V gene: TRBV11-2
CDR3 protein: CASSLERLPLYNEQFF

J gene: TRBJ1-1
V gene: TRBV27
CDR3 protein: CASSLSQGARTEAFF

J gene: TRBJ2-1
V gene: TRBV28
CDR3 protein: CASSQAGEINEQFF

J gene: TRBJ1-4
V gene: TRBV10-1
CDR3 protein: CASTTCPGTGEEEKLFF

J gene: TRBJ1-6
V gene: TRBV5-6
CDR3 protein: CASSLGGQGVGSPLHF

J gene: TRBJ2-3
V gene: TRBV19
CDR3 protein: CASSIDHSGRTTDTQYF

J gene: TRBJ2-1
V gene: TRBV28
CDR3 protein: CATTGTSGRARGFNEQFF

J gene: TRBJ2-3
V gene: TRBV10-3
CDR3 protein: CAISVNPSGGSSTDTQYF

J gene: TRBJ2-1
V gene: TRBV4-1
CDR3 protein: CASSPGLYEYNEQFF

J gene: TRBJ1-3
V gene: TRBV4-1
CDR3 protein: CASSPRDNRFSGNTIYF